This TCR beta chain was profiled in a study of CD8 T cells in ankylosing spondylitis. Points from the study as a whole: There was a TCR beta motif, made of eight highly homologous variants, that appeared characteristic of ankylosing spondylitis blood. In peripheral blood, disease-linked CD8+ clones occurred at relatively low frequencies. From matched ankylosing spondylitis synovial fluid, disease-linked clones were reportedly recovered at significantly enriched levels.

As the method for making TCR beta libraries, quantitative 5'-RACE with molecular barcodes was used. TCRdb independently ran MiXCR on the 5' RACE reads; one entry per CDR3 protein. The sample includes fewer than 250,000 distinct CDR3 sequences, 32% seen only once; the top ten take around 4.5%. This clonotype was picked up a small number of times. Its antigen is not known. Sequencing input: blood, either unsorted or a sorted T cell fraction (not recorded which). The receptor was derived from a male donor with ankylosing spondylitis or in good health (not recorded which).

The CDR3 DNA reads TGTGCCAGCAGTCCTAGCGGGGGGGGTCCTTACAATGAGCAGTTCTTC. Protein product: CASSPSGGGPYNEQFF. V gene TRBV12-3 or TRBV12-4 combines with J gene TRBJ2-1; 12 bases are a match to TRBD2. The CDR3 totals 16 residues. Trimming at V came to 5 bases and at J to 4 bases, leaving 6 bases not matched to a gene.